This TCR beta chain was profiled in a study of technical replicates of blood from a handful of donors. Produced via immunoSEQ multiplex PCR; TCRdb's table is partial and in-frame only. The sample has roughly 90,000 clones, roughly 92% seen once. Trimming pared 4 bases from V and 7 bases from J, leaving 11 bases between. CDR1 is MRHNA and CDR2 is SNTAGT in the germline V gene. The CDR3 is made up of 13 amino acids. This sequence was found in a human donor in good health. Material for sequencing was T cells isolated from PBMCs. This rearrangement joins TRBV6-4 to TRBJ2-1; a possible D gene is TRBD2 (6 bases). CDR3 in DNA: TGTGCCAGCAGTGTGGGTCGGGAGAATGAGCAGTTCTTC. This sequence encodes CASSVGRENEQFF.